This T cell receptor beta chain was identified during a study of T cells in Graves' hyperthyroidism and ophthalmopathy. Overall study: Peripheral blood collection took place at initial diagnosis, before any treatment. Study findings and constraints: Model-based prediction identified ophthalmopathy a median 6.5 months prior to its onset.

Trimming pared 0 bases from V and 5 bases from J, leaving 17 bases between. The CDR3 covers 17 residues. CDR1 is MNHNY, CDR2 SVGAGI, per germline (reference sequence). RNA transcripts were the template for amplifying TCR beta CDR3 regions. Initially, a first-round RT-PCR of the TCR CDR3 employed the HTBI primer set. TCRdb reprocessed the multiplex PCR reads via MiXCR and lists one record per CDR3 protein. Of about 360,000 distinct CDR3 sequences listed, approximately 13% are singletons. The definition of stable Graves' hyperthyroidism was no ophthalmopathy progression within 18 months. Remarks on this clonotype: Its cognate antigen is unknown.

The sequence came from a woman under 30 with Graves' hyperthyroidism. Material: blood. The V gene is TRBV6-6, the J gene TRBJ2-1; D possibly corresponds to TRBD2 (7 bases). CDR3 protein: CASSYSTVRGPNNEQFF. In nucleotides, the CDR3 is TGTGCCAGCAGTTACTCGACGGTGCGGGGGCCCAACAATGAGCAGTTCTTC.